This section outlines one TCR beta chain sequence together with its context. Its antigen remains unidentified. The V gene lost 4 bases and the J gene lost 9 bases, with 16 bases spanning the gap. Germline CDR1 is MNHEY and CDR2 is SVGAGI. The CDR3 is 14 residues long. These data belong to a study of regulatory T cells. Study-level results: In CD3G-deficient patients, conventional CD4+ T cells were enriched for hydrophobic CDR3 residues at positions 6 and 7. In patients, unique TRB V-J pairs were restricted and V/J usage skewed, especially in Tregs.

Primers: 52 TRBV forward and 13 TRBJ reverse. The protocol was immunoSEQ multiplex PCR, while the TCRdb copy is restricted to in-frame clones and leaves out a portion. The table includes 25,000 to 30,000 clones, about 90% detected once. Sequencing was done on a sample of conventional CD4+ T cells sorted from blood. This TCR was recovered from a person aged 18 to 29 with CD3G deficiency. The chain joins TRBV6-5 to TRBJ2-1; D not certain. CDR3 DNA: TGTGCCAGCAGTTTTAATTCGCGGACCACTGAGCAGTTCTTC. Protein: CASSFNSRTTEQFF.